This T cell receptor beta chain was sequenced for a study of response to subunit inactivated influenza vaccine. Findings of the study overall: It was suggested by the authors that few new T cells are recruited by each seasonal influenza vaccination.

TCRdb reprocessed the RT-PCR reads via MiXCR and lists one record per CDR3 protein. The sample lists 530,000 or so distinct CDR3 sequences, 12% occurring once. Comment on this clonotype: Antigen: not known.

The TCR sequence derives from a man between 45 and 60 years old who received an inactivated influenza vaccine. This material consisted of PBMCs from blood, taken on the day of vaccination.

CDR3 region: CASSPAGTGANEKLFF. The CDR3 nucleotides read TGTGCCAGCAGCCCCGCCGGGACAGGGGCTAATGAAAAACTGTTTTTT. The chain links TRBV12-3 or TRBV12-4 to TRBJ1-4; 10 bases are shared with TRBD1. With V trimmed by 6 bases and J by 3 bases, 7 bases remained unmatched. This CDR3 is 16 amino acids long.